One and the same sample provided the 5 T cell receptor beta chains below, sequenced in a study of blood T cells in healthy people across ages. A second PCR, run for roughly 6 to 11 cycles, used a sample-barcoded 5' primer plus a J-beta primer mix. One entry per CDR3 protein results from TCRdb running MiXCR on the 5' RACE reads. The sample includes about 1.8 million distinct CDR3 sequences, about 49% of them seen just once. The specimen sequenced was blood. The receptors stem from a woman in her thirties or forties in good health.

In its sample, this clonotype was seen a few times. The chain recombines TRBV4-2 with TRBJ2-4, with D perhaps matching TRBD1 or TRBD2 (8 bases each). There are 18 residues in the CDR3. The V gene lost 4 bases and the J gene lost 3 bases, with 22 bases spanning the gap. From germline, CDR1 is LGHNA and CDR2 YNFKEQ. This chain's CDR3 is CASSRGNGGGTGKNIQYF. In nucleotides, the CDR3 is TGTGCCAGCAGCCGGGGGAATGGCGGGGGGACAGGCAAAAACATTCAGTACTTC.

The CDR3, as DNA: TGTGCCAGCAGCCTCGGGACGGCAAAAGGAGAGACCCAGTACTTC. This translates into CASSLGTAKGETQYF. The gene calls are TRBV7-9 and TRBJ2-5, with D possibly being TRBD1 or TRBD2 (5 bases each). CDR3 size: 15 residues. Germline-derived CDR1 and CDR2 are SEHNR and FQNEAQ (reference sequence). V lost 5 bases to trimming and J lost 4 bases, with 17 bases between them. Drawing the rest from reference TRBV7-9 and TRBJ2-5, the complete variable domain is DTGVSQNPRHKITKRGQNVTFRCDPISEHNRLYWYRQTLGQGPEFLTYFQNEAQLEKSRLLSDRFSAERPKGSFSTLEIQRTEQGDSAMYLCASSLGTAKGETQYFGPGTRLLVL.

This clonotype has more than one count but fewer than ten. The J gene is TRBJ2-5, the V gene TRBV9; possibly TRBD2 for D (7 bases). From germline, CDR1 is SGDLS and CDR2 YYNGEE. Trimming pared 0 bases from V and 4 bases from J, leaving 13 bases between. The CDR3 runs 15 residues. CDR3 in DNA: TGTGCCAGCAGCGTAGCTGGGGGGGCCGGAGAGACCCAGTACTTC. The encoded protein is CASSVAGGAGETQYF.

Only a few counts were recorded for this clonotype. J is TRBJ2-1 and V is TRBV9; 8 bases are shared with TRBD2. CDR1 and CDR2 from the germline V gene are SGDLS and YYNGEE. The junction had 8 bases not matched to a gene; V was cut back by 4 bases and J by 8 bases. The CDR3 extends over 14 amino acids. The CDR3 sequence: CASSPWTSWDEQFF. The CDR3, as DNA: TGTGCCAGCAGCCCATGGACTAGCTGGGATGAGCAGTTCTTC.

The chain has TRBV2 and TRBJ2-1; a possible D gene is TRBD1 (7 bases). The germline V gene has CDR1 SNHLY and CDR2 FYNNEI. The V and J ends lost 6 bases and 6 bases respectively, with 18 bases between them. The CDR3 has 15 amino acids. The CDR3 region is CASRAARQGGNEQFF. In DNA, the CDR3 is TGTGCCAGCAGGGCCGCCAGACAGGGAGGCAATGAGCAGTTCTTC.